This is a list of T cell receptor beta chains from one sample in a study of blood T cells in healthy people across ages. TCRdb reanalysed the 5' RACE reads using MiXCR and keeps one entry per CDR3 protein. Of 1.5 million to 2 million distinct CDR3 sequences listed, roughly two fifths are singletons. The sequencing sample was made of blood. These receptors were obtained from a human donor in good health. Both conserved end residues are part of each CDR3. The D gene is left open where the match is weak. The size entry is marked missing in some rows and otherwise reads once, few, many or a size class.

len: 13
d_gene: NA
v_gene: TRBV9
abundance: few
j_gene: TRBJ2-5
CDR3aa: CASSHGGGETQYF
CDR3nt: TGTGCCAGCAGCCACGGGGGCGGAGAGACCCAGTACTTC

len: 14
d_gene: NA
v_gene: TRBV28
abundance: once
j_gene: TRBJ1-4
CDR3aa: CATWGRRGNEKLFF
CDR3nt: TGTGCCACCTGGGGCCGACGGGGGAATGAAAAACTGTTTTTT

len: 15
d_gene: NA
v_gene: TRBV12-3/TRBV12-4
abundance: NA
j_gene: TRBJ1-2
CDR3aa: CASSSQPLISSGYTF
CDR3nt: TGTGCCAGCAGTTCCCAACCTTTGATAAGCTCCGGCTACACCTTC

len: 13
d_gene: NA
v_gene: TRBV7-7
abundance: NA
j_gene: TRBJ2-3
CDR3aa: CASGQGVRDTQYF
CDR3nt: TGTGCTAGCGGTCAGGGGGTCCGTGATACGCAGTATTTT

len: 16
d_gene: TRBD1
v_gene: TRBV7-9
abundance: few
j_gene: TRBJ1-4
CDR3aa: CASSLTGTGGREKLFF
CDR3nt: TGTGCCAGCAGCTTAACCGGGACAGGGGGCCGTGAAAAACTGTTTTTT

len: 16
d_gene: NA
v_gene: TRBV10-2
abundance: many
j_gene: TRBJ2-1
CDR3aa: CASSEFVIGSYNEQFF
CDR3nt: TGCGCCAGCAGTGAGTTTGTAATCGGGTCTTACAATGAGCAGTTCTTC

len: 14
d_gene: NA
v_gene: TRBV12-3/TRBV12-4
abundance: few
j_gene: TRBJ1-4
CDR3aa: CASSLSGRGEKLFF
CDR3nt: TGTGCCAGCAGTTTGTCGGGACGCGGTGAAAAACTGTTTTTT

len: 15
d_gene: TRBD1
v_gene: TRBV27
abundance: few
j_gene: TRBJ2-3
CDR3aa: CASSSGGAGTDTQYF
CDR3nt: TGTGCCAGCAGTTCAGGGGGCGCCGGCACAGATACGCAGTATTTT

len: 13
d_gene: NA
v_gene: TRBV7-2
abundance: NA
j_gene: TRBJ1-2
CDR3aa: CASSSDRRGGYTF
CDR3nt: TGTGCCAGCAGCTCTGACCGACGGGGTGGCTACACCTTC

len: 18
d_gene: NA
v_gene: TRBV20-1
abundance: NA
j_gene: TRBJ2-3
CDR3aa: CSASSRWGYKGSTDTQYF
CDR3nt: TGCAGTGCTAGCTCTAGGTGGGGTTATAAGGGAAGCACAGATACGCAGTATTTT

len: 15
d_gene: NA
v_gene: TRBV5-1
abundance: NA
j_gene: TRBJ1-2
CDR3aa: CASSPQGGGYYGYTF
CDR3nt: TGCGCCAGCAGCCCTCAGGGAGGCGGCTACTATGGCTACACCTTC

len: 15
d_gene: NA
v_gene: TRBV4-1
abundance: few
j_gene: TRBJ1-5
CDR3aa: CASSSAGGNNQPQHF
CDR3nt: TGCGCCAGCAGCTCGGCGGGTGGTAACAATCAGCCCCAGCATTTT

len: 15
d_gene: TRBD1
v_gene: TRBV29-1
abundance: NA
j_gene: TRBJ1-2
CDR3aa: CSVGGQGSGGYGYTF
CDR3nt: TGCAGCGTAGGTGGACAGGGGAGCGGGGGCTATGGCTACACCTTC

len: 16
d_gene: TRBD1
v_gene: TRBV28
abundance: NA
j_gene: TRBJ2-1
CDR3aa: CASSSAPTGEVNEQFF
CDR3nt: TGTGCCAGCAGTTCCGCCCCGACAGGGGAGGTCAATGAGCAGTTCTTC

len: 12
d_gene: NA
v_gene: TRBV5-1
abundance: NA
j_gene: TRBJ1-1
CDR3aa: CASSSGVPEAFF
CDR3nt: TGCGCCAGCAGCTCCGGGGTTCCTGAAGCTTTCTTT

len: 12
d_gene: NA
v_gene: TRBV12-3/TRBV12-4
abundance: NA
j_gene: TRBJ1-5
CDR3aa: CASSLGQLPQHF
CDR3nt: TGTGCTAGCAGTCTAGGACAGCTACCCCAGCATTTT

len: 14
d_gene: NA
v_gene: TRBV4-3
abundance: NA
j_gene: TRBJ1-1
CDR3aa: CANSQATGNTEAFF
CDR3nt: TGCGCCAACAGCCAAGCTACAGGGAACACTGAAGCTTTCTTT

len: 14
d_gene: TRBD1
v_gene: TRBV7-6
abundance: NA
j_gene: TRBJ2-7
CDR3aa: CASSPMDRGGEQYF
CDR3nt: TGTGCCAGCAGCCCCATGGACAGGGGGGGAGAGCAGTACTTC

len: 13
d_gene: NA
v_gene: TRBV7-9
abundance: NA
j_gene: TRBJ1-4
CDR3aa: CASSRERPEKLFF
CDR3nt: TGTGCCAGCAGCCGAGAGCGGCCTGAAAAACTGTTTTTT

len: 15
d_gene: TRBD1
v_gene: TRBV20-1
abundance: NA
j_gene: TRBJ2-7
CDR3aa: CSARAPGTGAYEQYF
CDR3nt: TGCAGTGCTAGAGCACCCGGGACAGGGGCCTACGAGCAGTACTTC

len: 14
d_gene: NA
v_gene: TRBV7-2
abundance: few
j_gene: TRBJ1-5
CDR3aa: CASSVIYSNQPQHF
CDR3nt: TGTGCCAGCAGCGTTATATATAGCAATCAGCCCCAGCATTTT

len: 15
d_gene: NA
v_gene: TRBV5-1
abundance: NA
j_gene: TRBJ2-5
CDR3aa: CASSLGVADLGTQYF
CDR3nt: TGCGCCAGCAGCTTGGGAGTTGCGGACTTAGGGACCCAGTACTTC

len: 15
d_gene: NA
v_gene: TRBV5-1
abundance: NA
j_gene: TRBJ2-5
CDR3aa: CASSLLLASRETQYF
CDR3nt: TGCGCCAGCAGCTTATTACTAGCATCACGAGAGACCCAGTACTTC

len: 16
d_gene: TRBD1
v_gene: TRBV6-2/TRBV6-3
abundance: once
j_gene: TRBJ2-4
CDR3aa: CASSRPGQGTKNIQYF
CDR3nt: TGTGCCAGCAGCCGTCCGGGACAGGGCACAAAAAACATTCAGTACTTC

len: 12
d_gene: NA
v_gene: TRBV12-3/TRBV12-4
abundance: NA
j_gene: TRBJ2-5
CDR3aa: CASSHWEETQYF
CDR3nt: TGTGCCAGCAGTCACTGGGAAGAGACCCAGTACTTC

len: 14
d_gene: NA
v_gene: TRBV4-1
abundance: few
j_gene: TRBJ1-2
CDR3aa: CASSQQRGLAGYTF
CDR3nt: TGCGCCAGCAGCCAACAGCGGGGCCTAGCGGGCTACACCTTC

len: 18
d_gene: TRBD2
v_gene: TRBV11-2
abundance: NA
j_gene: TRBJ2-5
CDR3aa: CASSLGLAGARAQETQYF
CDR3nt: TGTGCCAGCAGCTTAGGACTAGCGGGGGCCCGGGCGCAAGAGACCCAGTACTTC

len: 12
d_gene: NA
v_gene: TRBV6-2/TRBV6-3
abundance: NA
j_gene: TRBJ2-2
CDR3aa: CASGLGHWELFF
CDR3nt: TGTGCCAGCGGGTTGGGGCATTGGGAGCTGTTTTTT

len: 16
d_gene: TRBD2
v_gene: TRBV13
abundance: NA
j_gene: TRBJ2-3
CDR3aa: CASSFWRGGRTDTQYF
CDR3nt: TGTGCCAGCAGCTTCTGGCGGGGGGGCCGCACAGATACGCAGTATTTT

len: 14
d_gene: NA
v_gene: TRBV15
abundance: NA
j_gene: TRBJ1-1
CDR3aa: CATSRDGGQGFSFF
CDR3nt: TGTGCCACCAGCAGAGATGGGGGGCAGGGGTTCTCTTTCTTT

len: 12
d_gene: NA
v_gene: TRBV27
abundance: NA
j_gene: TRBJ1-2
CDR3aa: CASSSLIAGYTF
CDR3nt: TGTGCCAGCAGTAGTCTAATCGCAGGCTACACCTTC

len: 13
d_gene: NA
v_gene: TRBV5-5
abundance: NA
j_gene: TRBJ2-3
CDR3aa: CASSFPLGDTQYF
CDR3nt: TGTGCCAGCAGCTTCCCCCTAGGAGATACGCAGTATTTT

len: 13
d_gene: NA
v_gene: TRBV7-2
abundance: many
j_gene: TRBJ1-2
CDR3aa: CASSPEGYYGYTF
CDR3nt: TGTGCCAGCAGCCCCGAGGGCTACTATGGCTACACCTTC

len: 17
d_gene: NA
v_gene: TRBV6-5
abundance: few
j_gene: TRBJ2-7
CDR3aa: CASSYFNPGQSSYEQYF
CDR3nt: TGTGCCAGCAGTTACTTCAACCCCGGACAGAGCTCCTACGAGCAGTACTTC

len: 19
d_gene: TRBD2
v_gene: TRBV11-2
abundance: NA
j_gene: TRBJ2-1
CDR3aa: CASSLSWGPSGGLVNEQFF
CDR3nt: TGTGCCAGCAGCTTATCGTGGGGGCCTAGCGGGGGGCTTGTCAATGAGCAGTTCTTC

len: 15
d_gene: TRBD2
v_gene: TRBV7-2
abundance: NA
j_gene: TRBJ2-5
CDR3aa: CASRGVGLASWTQYF
CDR3nt: TGTGCCAGCAGGGGGGTCGGACTAGCTTCATGGACCCAGTACTTC

len: 11
d_gene: NA
v_gene: TRBV10-3
abundance: many
j_gene: TRBJ2-1
CDR3aa: CAISESDEQFF
CDR3nt: TGTGCCATCAGTGAGTCGGATGAGCAGTTCTTC

len: 14
d_gene: NA
v_gene: TRBV28
abundance: NA
j_gene: TRBJ2-7
CDR3aa: CASSAPDRPYEQYF
CDR3nt: TGTGCCAGCAGTGCGCCCGACAGGCCCTACGAGCAGTACTTC

len: 15
d_gene: TRBD2
v_gene: TRBV15
abundance: NA
j_gene: TRBJ2-5
CDR3aa: CATSSSGENQETQYF
CDR3nt: TGTGCCACCAGCTCCAGCGGGGAGAACCAAGAGACCCAGTACTTC

len: 14
d_gene: TRBD2
v_gene: TRBV12-3/TRBV12-4
abundance: NA
j_gene: TRBJ2-3
CDR3aa: CASRGAGNTDAEYF
CDR3nt: TGTGCCAGCAGGGGAGCGGGGAACACAGATGCGGAGTATTTT

len: 15
d_gene: NA
v_gene: TRBV7-2
abundance: NA
j_gene: TRBJ2-7
CDR3aa: CASSLEGRMAYEQYF
CDR3nt: TGTGCCAGCAGCTTAGAGGGACGGATGGCCTACGAGCAGTACTTC

len: 19
d_gene: TRBD1
v_gene: TRBV29-1
abundance: NA
j_gene: TRBJ2-1
CDR3aa: CSIEDITNAGGTGALGQFF
CDR3nt: TGCAGCATTGAAGACATAACCAACGCAGGTGGGACAGGGGCCCTTGGGCAGTTCTTC

len: 12
d_gene: NA
v_gene: TRBV7-9
abundance: NA
j_gene: TRBJ1-1
CDR3aa: CASSFGVTGAFF
CDR3nt: TGTGCCAGCAGCTTTGGAGTCACTGGAGCTTTCTTT

len: 14
d_gene: TRBD1
v_gene: TRBV7-2
abundance: NA
j_gene: TRBJ1-2
CDR3aa: CASSAGQGENGYTF
CDR3nt: TGTGCCAGCAGCGCCGGACAGGGGGAGAATGGCTACACCTTC

len: 15
d_gene: NA
v_gene: TRBV20-1
abundance: many
j_gene: TRBJ2-5
CDR3aa: CSARAIGTPGETQYF
CDR3nt: TGCAGTGCTAGAGCAATCGGGACCCCTGGGGAGACCCAGTACTTC

len: 14
d_gene: TRBD1
v_gene: TRBV7-7
abundance: many
j_gene: TRBJ2-7
CDR3aa: CASSLGGQGNEQYF
CDR3nt: TGTGCTAGCAGCTTAGGGGGACAGGGGAACGAGCAGTACTTC

len: 13
d_gene: NA
v_gene: TRBV4-3
abundance: few
j_gene: TRBJ1-5
CDR3aa: CASSQRMDQPQHF
CDR3nt: TGCGCCAGCAGCCAAAGAATGGATCAGCCCCAGCATTTT

len: 12
d_gene: NA
v_gene: TRBV29-1
abundance: NA
j_gene: TRBJ2-5
CDR3aa: CSVTGGMETQYF
CDR3nt: TGCAGCGTGACCGGCGGGATGGAGACCCAGTACTTC

len: 15
d_gene: NA
v_gene: TRBV7-9
abundance: few
j_gene: TRBJ2-7
CDR3aa: CASSLPARSRHEQYF
CDR3nt: TGTGCCAGCAGCTTACCCGCACGCAGCCGCCACGAGCAGTACTTC